This TCR beta chain was identified during a study of T cells in Graves' hyperthyroidism and ophthalmopathy. Overall study findings and caveats: Before onset, by a median of approximately 5.9 months, the model predicted ophthalmopathy.

TCR beta CDR3 sequences were amplified from RNA transcripts. With the HTBI primer set, the TCR CDR3 went through a first round of RT-PCR. TCRdb recomputed calls from the multiplex PCR reads with MiXCR, one row per CDR3 protein. The sample comprises roughly 300,000 distinct CDR3 sequences, about 15% of which are singletons, and roughly 24% rests with the top ten. Not enrolled were patients with uncontrolled infection, other autoimmune disease, pregnancy or lactation. This clonotype was recorded at least ten times. The antigen remains undetermined. The sequenced material came from blood. The receptor was derived from a woman aged 25 to 39 with Graves' hyperthyroidism.

DNA for the CDR3: TGCGCCAGCAGCTTGGCCTTCTGCCGGGGCGGCTACACCTTC. It yields the protein CASSLAFCRGGYTF. The rearrangement joins TRBV5-1 to TRBJ1-2; D is possibly TRBD1 (5 bases). Per the germline V gene, CDR1 is SGHRS and CDR2 is YFSETQ. Trimming removed 0 bases from V and 8 bases from J, with 14 bases in between. The CDR3 extends over 14 amino acids.